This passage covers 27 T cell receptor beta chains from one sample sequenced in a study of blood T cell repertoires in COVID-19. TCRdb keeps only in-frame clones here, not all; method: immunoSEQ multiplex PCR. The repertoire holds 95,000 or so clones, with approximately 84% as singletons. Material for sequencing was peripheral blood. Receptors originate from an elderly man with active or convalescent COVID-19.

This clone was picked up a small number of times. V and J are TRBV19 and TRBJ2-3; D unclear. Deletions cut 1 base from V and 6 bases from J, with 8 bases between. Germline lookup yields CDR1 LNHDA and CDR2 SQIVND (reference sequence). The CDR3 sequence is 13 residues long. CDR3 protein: CASSIVPRDTQYF. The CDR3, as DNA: TGTGCCAGTAGTATAGTTCCCAGGGATACGCAGTATTTT.

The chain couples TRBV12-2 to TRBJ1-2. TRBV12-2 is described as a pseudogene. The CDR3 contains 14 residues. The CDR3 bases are TGTGCAAGTCGCTTAGGGGCCGGGGGCTATGGCTACACCTTC. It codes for CASRLGAGGYGYTF.

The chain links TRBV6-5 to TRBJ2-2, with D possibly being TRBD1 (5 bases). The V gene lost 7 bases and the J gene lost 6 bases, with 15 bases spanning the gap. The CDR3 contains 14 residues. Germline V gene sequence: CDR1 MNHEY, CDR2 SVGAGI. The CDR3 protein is CASTGQGLPGELFF. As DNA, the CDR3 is TGTGCCAGCACGGGCCAGGGCTTGCCCGGGGAGCTGTTTTTT.

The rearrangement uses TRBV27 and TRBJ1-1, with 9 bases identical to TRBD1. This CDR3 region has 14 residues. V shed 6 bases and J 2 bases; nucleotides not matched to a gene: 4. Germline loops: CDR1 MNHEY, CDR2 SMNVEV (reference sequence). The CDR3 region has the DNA TGTGCCAGCAGCCGGACAGGGGTTAACACTGAAGCTTTCTTT. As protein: CASSRTGVNTEAFF.

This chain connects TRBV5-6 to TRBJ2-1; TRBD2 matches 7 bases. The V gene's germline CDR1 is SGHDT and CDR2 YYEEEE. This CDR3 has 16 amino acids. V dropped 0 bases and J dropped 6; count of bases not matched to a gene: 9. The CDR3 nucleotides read TGTGCCAGCAGCTTGGTGGGTAGGGAGGGTTCCAATGAGCAGTTCTTC. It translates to CASSLVGREGSNEQFF.

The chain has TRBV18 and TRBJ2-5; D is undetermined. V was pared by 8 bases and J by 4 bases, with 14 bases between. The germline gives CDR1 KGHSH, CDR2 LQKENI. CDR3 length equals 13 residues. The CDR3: CASAPGRAETQYF. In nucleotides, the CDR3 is TGTGCCAGCGCCCCAGGCCGTGCAGAGACCCAGTACTTC.

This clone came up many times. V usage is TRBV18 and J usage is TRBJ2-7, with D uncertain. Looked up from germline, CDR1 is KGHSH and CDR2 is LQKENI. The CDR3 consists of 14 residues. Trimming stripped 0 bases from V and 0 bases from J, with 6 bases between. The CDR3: CASSPPAGSYEQYF. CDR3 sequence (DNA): TGTGCCAGCTCACCACCGGCTGGCTCCTACGAGCAGTACTTC. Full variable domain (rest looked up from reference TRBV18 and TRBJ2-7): NAGVMQNPRHLVRRRGQEARLRCSPMKGHSHVYWYRQLPEEGLKFMVYLQKENIIDESGMPKERFSAEFPKEGPSILRIQQVVRGDSAAYFCASSPPAGSYEQYFGPGTRLTVT.

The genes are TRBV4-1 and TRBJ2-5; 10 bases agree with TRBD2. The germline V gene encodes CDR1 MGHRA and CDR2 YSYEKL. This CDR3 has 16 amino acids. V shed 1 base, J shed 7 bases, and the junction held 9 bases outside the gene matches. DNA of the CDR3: TGCGCCAGCAGCCAAGCTAGCGGGGGCCTTAGGGGGACCCAGTACTTC. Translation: CASSQASGGLRGTQYF.

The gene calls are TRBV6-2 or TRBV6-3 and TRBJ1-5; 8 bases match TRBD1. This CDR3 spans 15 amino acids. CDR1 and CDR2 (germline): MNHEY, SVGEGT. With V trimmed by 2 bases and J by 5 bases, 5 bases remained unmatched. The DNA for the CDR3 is TGTGCCAGCAGTTACCGGACAGGGATCCATCAGCCCCAGCATTTT. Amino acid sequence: CASSYRTGIHQPQHF.

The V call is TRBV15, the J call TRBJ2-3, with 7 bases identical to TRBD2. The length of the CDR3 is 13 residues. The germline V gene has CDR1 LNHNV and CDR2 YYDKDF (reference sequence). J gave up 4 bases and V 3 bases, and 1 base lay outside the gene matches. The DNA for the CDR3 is TGTGCCACCAGCAGGGGGGGGGCAGATACGCAGTATTTT. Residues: CATSRGGADTQYF.

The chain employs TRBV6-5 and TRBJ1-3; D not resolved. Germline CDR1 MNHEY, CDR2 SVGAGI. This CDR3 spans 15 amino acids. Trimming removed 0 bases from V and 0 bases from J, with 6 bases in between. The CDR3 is CASSYSTVSGNTIYF. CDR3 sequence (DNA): TGTGCCAGCAGTTACTCTACAGTCTCTGGAAACACCATATATTTT.

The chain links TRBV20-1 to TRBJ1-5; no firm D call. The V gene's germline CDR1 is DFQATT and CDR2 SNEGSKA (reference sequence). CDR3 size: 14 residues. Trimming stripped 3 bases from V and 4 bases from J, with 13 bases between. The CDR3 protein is CSASKQPINQPQHF. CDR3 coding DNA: TGCAGTGCTAGTAAACAACCGATAAATCAGCCCCAGCATTTT.

Here the CDR3 DNA reads TGTGCCAGCAGTTACGGGGGGGCGGGCGGCACTGAAGCTTTCTTT. Encoded protein: CASSYGGAGGTEAFF. The chain uses TRBV6-5 and TRBJ1-1, with D perhaps TRBD1 (6 bases). The germline gives CDR1 MNHEY, CDR2 SVGAGI. Trimming pared 2 bases from V and 4 bases from J, leaving 14 bases between. The CDR3 is made up of 15 amino acids.

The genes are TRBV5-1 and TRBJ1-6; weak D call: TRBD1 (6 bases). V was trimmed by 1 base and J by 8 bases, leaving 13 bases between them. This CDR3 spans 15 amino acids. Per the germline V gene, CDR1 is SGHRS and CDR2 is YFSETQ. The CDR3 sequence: CASSLSQGFYSPLHF. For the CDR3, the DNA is TGCGCCAGCAGCTTGTCTCAGGGGTTCTATTCACCCCTCCACTTT.

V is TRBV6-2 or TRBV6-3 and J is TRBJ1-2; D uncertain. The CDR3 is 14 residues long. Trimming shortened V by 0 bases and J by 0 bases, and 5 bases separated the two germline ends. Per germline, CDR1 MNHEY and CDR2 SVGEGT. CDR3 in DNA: TGTGCCAGCAGTTACTCGTTCGCTAACTATGGCTACACCTTC. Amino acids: CASSYSFANYGYTF.

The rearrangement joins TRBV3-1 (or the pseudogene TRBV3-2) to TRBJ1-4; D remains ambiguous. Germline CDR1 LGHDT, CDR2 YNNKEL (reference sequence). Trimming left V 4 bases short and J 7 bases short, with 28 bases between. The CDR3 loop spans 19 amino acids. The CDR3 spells CASSPRTPGGTPRGEKLFF. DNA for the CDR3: TGTGCCAGCAGCCCGAGAACTCCGGGTGGCACACCCCGCGGTGAAAAACTGTTTTTT.

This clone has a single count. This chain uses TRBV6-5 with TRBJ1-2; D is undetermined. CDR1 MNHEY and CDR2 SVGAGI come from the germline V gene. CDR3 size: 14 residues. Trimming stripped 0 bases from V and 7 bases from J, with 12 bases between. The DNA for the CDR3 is TGTGCCAGCAGTTACTCGAGAGGAGTCGGTGGCTACACCTTC. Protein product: CASSYSRGVGGYTF.

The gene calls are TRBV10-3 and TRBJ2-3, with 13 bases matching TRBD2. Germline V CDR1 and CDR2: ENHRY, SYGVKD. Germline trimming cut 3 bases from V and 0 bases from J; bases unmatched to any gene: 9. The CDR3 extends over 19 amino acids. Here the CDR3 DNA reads TGTGCCATCAGTGACCGGACTAGCGGGGGACTGTCAAGCACAGATACGCAGTATTTT. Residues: CAISDRTSGGLSSTDTQYF.

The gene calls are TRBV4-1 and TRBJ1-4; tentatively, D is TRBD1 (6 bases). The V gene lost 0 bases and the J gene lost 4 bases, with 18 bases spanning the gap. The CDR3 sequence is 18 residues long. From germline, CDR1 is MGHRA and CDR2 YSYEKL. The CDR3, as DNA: TGCGCCAGCAGCCAAGATCTGGGGTCGGGACACCTTAATGAAAAACTGTTTTTT. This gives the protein CASSQDLGSGHLNEKLFF.

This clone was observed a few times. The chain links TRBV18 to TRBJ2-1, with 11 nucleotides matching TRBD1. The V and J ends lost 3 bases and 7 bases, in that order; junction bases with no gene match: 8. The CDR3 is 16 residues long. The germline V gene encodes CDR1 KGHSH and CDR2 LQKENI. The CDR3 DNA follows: TGTGCCAGCTCACCTGGGACAGGGGGTCGTAGGAATGAGCAGTTCTTC. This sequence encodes CASSPGTGGRRNEQFF.

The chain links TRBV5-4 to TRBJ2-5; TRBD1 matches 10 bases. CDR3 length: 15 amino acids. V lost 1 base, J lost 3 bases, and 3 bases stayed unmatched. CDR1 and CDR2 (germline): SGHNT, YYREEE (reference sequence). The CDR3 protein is CASSLLGTGEETQYF. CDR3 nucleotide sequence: TGTGCCAGCAGCTTGTTAGGGACAGGGGAAGAGACCCAGTACTTC.

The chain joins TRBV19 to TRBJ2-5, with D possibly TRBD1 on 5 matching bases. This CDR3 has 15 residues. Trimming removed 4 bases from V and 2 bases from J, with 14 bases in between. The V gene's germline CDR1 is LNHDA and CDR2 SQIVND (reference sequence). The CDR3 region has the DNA TGTGCCAGTAGTACCCGTTCGACAGATCAAGAGACCCAGTACTTC. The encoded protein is CASSTRSTDQETQYF.

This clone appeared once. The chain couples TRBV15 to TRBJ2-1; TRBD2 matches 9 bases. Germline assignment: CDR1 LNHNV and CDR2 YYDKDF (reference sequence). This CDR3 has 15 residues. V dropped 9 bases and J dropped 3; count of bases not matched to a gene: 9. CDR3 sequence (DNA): TGTGCCACGAGCCCGGGCGGGGGGGACTACAATGAGCAGTTCTTC. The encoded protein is CATSPGGGDYNEQFF.

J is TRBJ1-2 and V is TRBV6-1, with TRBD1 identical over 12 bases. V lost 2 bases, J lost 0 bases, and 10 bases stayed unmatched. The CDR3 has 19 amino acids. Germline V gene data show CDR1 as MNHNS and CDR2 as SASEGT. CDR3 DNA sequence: TGTGCCAGCAGTGAACCCCCACCGGGACAGGGGGCGTCTAACTATGGCTACACCTTC. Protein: CASSEPPPGQGASNYGYTF.

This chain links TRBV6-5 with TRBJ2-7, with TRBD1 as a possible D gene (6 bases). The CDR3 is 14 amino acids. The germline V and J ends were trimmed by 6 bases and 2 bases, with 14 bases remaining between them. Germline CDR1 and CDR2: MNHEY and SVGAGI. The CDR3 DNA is TGTGCCAGCAGACCGGGACAAGCAACCTACGAGCAGTACTTC. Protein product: CASRPGQATYEQYF.

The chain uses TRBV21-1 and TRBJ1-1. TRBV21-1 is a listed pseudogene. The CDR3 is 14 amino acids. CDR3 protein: CASSRTTRDTEAFF. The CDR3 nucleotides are TGTGCCAGCAGCCGTACAACTCGGGACACTGAAGCTTTCTTT.

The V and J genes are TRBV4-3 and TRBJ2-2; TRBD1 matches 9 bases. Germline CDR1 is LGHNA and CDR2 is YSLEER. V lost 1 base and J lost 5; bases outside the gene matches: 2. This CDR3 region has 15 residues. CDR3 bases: TGCGCCAGCAGCCAAGGACAGGGGGGGACCGGGGAGCTGTTTTTT. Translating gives CASSQGQGGTGELFF.